This T cell receptor beta chain was captured by sequencing in a study of OX40 agonist ivuxolimab in advanced cancers. Trimming cost V 0 bases and J 0 bases; bases outside gene matches: 4. The germline V gene has CDR1 LNHDA and CDR2 SQIVND (reference sequence). The CDR3 is 17 amino acids. Sampling of blood occurred at baseline, cycle 4 day 1, and cycle 7 day 1. Method: immunoSEQ multiplex PCR; TCRdb's copy keeps in-frame clones and lacks some. Of roughly 26,000 clones listed, around 85% were seen once; the top ten hold 30% to 35%. The material sequenced was CD4+ or CD8+ T cells sorted from blood, taken in a trial of the OX40 agonist ivuxolimab. The V call is TRBV19, the J call TRBJ2-1; 8 nucleotides line up with TRBD1. This sequence was found in an adult with an advanced solid tumor such as melanoma, head and neck, liver or kidney cancer. CDR3 coding DNA: TGTGCCAGTAGTATAGAGGACAGGGCTAGCTCCTACAATGAGCAGTTCTTC. Encoded protein: CASSIEDRASSYNEQFF. The full variable domain, completed using reference TRBV19 and TRBJ2-1, is DGGITQSPKYLFRKEGQNVTLSCEQNLNHDAMYWYRQDPGQGLRLIYYSQIVNDFQKGDIAEGYSVSREKKESFPLTVTSAQKNPTAFYLCASSIEDRASSYNEQFFGPGTRLTVL.